The 11 T cell receptor beta chains below were found in one sample sequenced in a study of patients and donors after allogeneic stem cell transplantation. TCRdb fed the RT-PCR reads into MiXCR, producing one record per CDR3 protein. The table shows 190,000 or so distinct CDR3 sequences, with around 40% occurring only once. Sample: blood, either unsorted or a sorted T cell fraction (not recorded which). Source of these receptors: a human donor who was either an allogeneic HSCT recipient or a stem cell or donor lymphocyte infusion donor (not recorded which). It is not recorded whose cells these are; they may come from a transplant donor.

This clonotype was counted a few times. This sequence joins TRBV7-2 and TRBJ1-2; 8 bases agree with TRBD1. Germline V lookup: CDR1 SGHTA, CDR2 FQGNSA. The V and J ends lost 4 bases and 3 bases, in that order; junction bases with no gene match: 7. This CDR3 has 15 amino acids. As DNA, the CDR3 is TGTGCCAGCAGCTCGGGACAGGCAGCTTACTATGGCTACACCTTC. It encodes CASSSGQAAYYGYTF.

The genes are TRBV4-3 and TRBJ1-2; the D is unclear. Germline assignment: CDR1 LGHNA and CDR2 YSLEER. V was clipped by 5 bases and J by 3 bases, with 13 bases between them. The CDR3 contains 14 residues. CDR3 protein: CASSMEGPDYGYTF. CDR3 DNA sequence: TGCGCCAGCAGCATGGAGGGCCCGGACTATGGCTACACCTTC.

The chain joins TRBV5-5 to TRBJ1-1; no reliable D call. CDR1 is SGHKS, CDR2 YYEKEE, per germline (reference sequence). Trimming left V 0 bases short and J 7 bases short, with 10 bases between. The CDR3 runs to 13 residues. The CDR3 here is CASSLANLIEAFF. The CDR3 DNA is TGTGCCAGCAGCTTGGCCAATTTAATTGAAGCTTTCTTT.

This clonotype was recorded a few times. The chain uses TRBV29-1 and TRBJ2-5; D might be TRBD1 (5 bases). The ends were cut back, 0 bases at V and 1 base at J, with 15 bases in the middle. This CDR3 region has 16 residues. Germline CDR1 and CDR2: SQVTM and ANQGSEA. CDR3 region: CSVEDPPTDLQETQYF. CDR3 DNA: TGCAGCGTTGAAGATCCCCCGACAGACCTCCAAGAGACCCAGTACTTC.

This clonotype came up a few times. This chain uses TRBV4-1 with TRBJ1-2, with a possible D match to TRBD1 (5 bases). This CDR3 has 18 residues. Trimming took off 1 base at V and 3 bases at J, with 21 bases between the two ends. Germline V gene lookup returns CDR1 MGHRA and CDR2 YSYEKL. Written as DNA, the CDR3 is TGCGCCAGCAGCCAAGTTTCCGGGGCAGCTCACGCCCACTATGGCTACACCTTC. Translated: CASSQVSGAAHAHYGYTF.

This clonotype was detected only a few times. The V call is TRBV12-3 or TRBV12-4, the J call TRBJ1-2; TRBD1 might be the D (5 bases). This CDR3 is built from 13 residues. The V and J ends lost 5 bases and 4 bases respectively, with 11 bases between them. CDR3 nucleotide sequence: TGTGCCAGCAGTCAGGGACGGCCCTATGGCTACACCTTC. This sequence encodes CASSQGRPYGYTF.

The V call is TRBV4-3, the J call TRBJ2-1; TRBD2 aligns across 7 bases. Per the germline V gene, CDR1 is LGHNA and CDR2 is YSLEER. Trimming took 3 bases from V and 3 from J; bases not matched to a gene: 8. CDR3 length equals 16 residues. CDR3 amino acids: CASSQLGGDFYNEQFF. The CDR3 DNA is TGCGCCAGCAGCCAGTTGGGGGGGGACTTCTACAATGAGCAGTTCTTC.

The J gene is TRBJ2-6, the V gene TRBV5-1; D is uncertain. V shed 5 bases and J shed 0 bases, with 9 bases lying between them. The CDR3 loop spans 15 amino acids. Germline CDR1 is SGHRS and CDR2 is YFSETQ. CDR3 nucleotides: TGCGCCAGCAGTTTAAGGAGCTCTGGGGCCAACGTCCTGACTTTC. This encodes CASSLRSSGANVLTF.

This sequence joins TRBV12-3 or TRBV12-4 and TRBJ2-1; 10 nucleotides agree with TRBD2. J was trimmed by 6 bases and V by 4 bases; bases with no gene match: 6. The CDR3 is 15 amino acids. The CDR3 DNA reads TGTGCCAGCAGTTCCCTAGCGGGGGTGATCAATGAGCAGTTCTTC. Protein product: CASSSLAGVINEQFF.

This clonotype was recorded a few times. The chain combines TRBV27 with TRBJ2-7; unclear D gene. Deletions cut 3 bases from V and 3 bases from J, with 3 bases between. Looked up from germline, CDR1 is MNHEY and CDR2 is SMNVEV (reference sequence). The CDR3 has 11 amino acids. In nucleotides, the CDR3 is TGTGCCAGCAGTTTTGGCTACGAGCAGTACTTC. This sequence encodes CASSFGYEQYF.

CDR3 DNA sequence: TGTGCCAGCAGCTTAGGGACGGTGAACACCGGGGAGCTGTTTTTT. Translating it yields CASSLGTVNTGELFF. The chain has TRBV7-6 and TRBJ2-2, with D unresolved. The CDR3 is 15 residues long. The germline V gene encodes CDR1 SGHVS and CDR2 FNYEAQ. Trimming left V 1 base short and J 1 base short, with 7 bases between.